The sequence of this T cell receptor beta chain was determined in a study of T cell clonality in common variable immunodeficiency. Findings of the study overall: Compared with healthy controls, CVID subjects showed increased TCRbeta clonality, mostly in about a third.

Profiled with immunoSEQ multiplex PCR; TCRdb holds only in-frame clones, not every one. There are about 35,000 clones in the sample, none observed a single time. The CDR3 is 15 residues long. Germline CDR1 is MNHNS and CDR2 is SASEGT. V dropped 2 bases and J dropped 2 bases, with 9 bases sitting between them. Each donor provided roughly 4.5 to 8.5 ml of heparinized whole blood. This clone appeared many times. The antigen is unknown. The read terminates 3 residues ahead of where the CDR3 ends, so the germline J gene completes it. The sample consisted of peripheral blood mononuclear cells. This receptor was identified in a person aged 18 to 69 in good health. The genes are TRBV6-1 and TRBJ2-2; D is undetermined. Incomplete CDR3 DNA: TGTGCCAGCAGTGAAAGGGCTCGAAACACCGGGGAG. Its translation: CASSERARNTGE. Given in full, the CDR3 is CASSERARNTGELFF.